This T cell receptor beta chain was recorded in a study of beta chain features in type 1 diabetes. Of the isolated RNA, all was reverse transcribed, and so the sequenced material was expressed TCRB transcripts. Method: immunoSEQ multiplex PCR; TCRdb's copy keeps in-frame clones and lacks some. Here the sample spans 970,000 or so clones, roughly a sixth being singletons. This CDR3 region has 13 residues. The ends were cut back, 6 bases at V and 3 bases at J, with 15 bases in the middle. Germline V gene lookup returns CDR1 SQVTM and CDR2 ANQGSEA. Sequenced input: naive CD4+ T cells from blood. This rearrangement joins TRBV29-1 to TRBJ2-7; no definite D call. The clonotype comes from a woman younger than 35 in good health. The CDR3 bases are TGCAGCGTCTTGACCCCCATGGTCTACGAGCAGTACTTC. This translates into CSVLTPMVYEQYF.